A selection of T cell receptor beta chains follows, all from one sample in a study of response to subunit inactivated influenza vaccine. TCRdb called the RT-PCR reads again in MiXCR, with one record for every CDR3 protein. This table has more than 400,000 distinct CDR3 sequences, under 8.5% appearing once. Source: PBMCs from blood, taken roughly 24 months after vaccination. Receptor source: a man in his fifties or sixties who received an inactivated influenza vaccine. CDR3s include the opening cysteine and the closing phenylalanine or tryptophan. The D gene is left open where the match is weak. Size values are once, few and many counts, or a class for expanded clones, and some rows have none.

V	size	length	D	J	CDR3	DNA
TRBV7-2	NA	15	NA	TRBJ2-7	CASSLTRDSTYEQYF	TGTGCCAGCAGCTTAACCCGGGACTCCACCTACGAGCAGTACTTC
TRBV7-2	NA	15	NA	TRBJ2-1	CASSVQGGSYNEQFF	TGTGCCAGCAGCGTGCAGGGGGGGTCCTACAATGAGCAGTTCTTC
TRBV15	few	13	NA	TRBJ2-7	CATSGTSKGEQYF	TGTGCCACCAGCGGTACTAGTAAGGGCGAGCAGTACTTC
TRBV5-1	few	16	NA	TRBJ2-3	CASSLAGVISTDTQYF	TGCGCCAGCAGCTTGGCAGGCGTGATCTCCACAGATACGCAGTATTTT
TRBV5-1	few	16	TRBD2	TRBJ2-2	CASSYGLAGYTGELFF	TGCGCCAGCAGCTACGGACTAGCGGGGTACACCGGGGAGCTGTTTTTT
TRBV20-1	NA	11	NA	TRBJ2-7	CSARAGSEQYF	TGCAGTGCTAGGGCAGGGTCCGAGCAGTACTTC
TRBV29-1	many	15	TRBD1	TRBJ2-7	CSDHLGRGLRYEQYF	TGCAGCGATCACTTGGGCAGGGGGCTTAGGTACGAGCAGTACTTC
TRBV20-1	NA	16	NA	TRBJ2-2	CSARDNYQGTTGELFF	TGCAGTGCTAGAGATAATTATCAGGGGACCACCGGTGAGCTGTTTTTT
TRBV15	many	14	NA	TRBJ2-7	CATSREGPSYEQYF	TGTGCCACCAGCAGAGAGGGGCCCTCCTACGAGCAGTACTTC
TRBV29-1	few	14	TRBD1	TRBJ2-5	CSVVRDRVLETQYF	TGCAGCGTAGTCCGGGACAGGGTCCTTGAGACCCAGTACTTC
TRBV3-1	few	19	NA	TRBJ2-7	CASSQAGTIQGPYSYEQYF	TGTGCCAGCAGCCAAGCGGGTACCATCCAGGGGCCCTATTCTTACGAGCAGTACTTC
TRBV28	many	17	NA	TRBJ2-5	CASSNPYSGPMGETQYF	TGTGCCAGCAGTAACCCCTATAGCGGCCCCATGGGAGAGACCCAGTACTTC
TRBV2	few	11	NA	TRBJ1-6	CASSDPGRIHF	TGTGCCAGCAGTGACCCGGGTCGAATCCACTTT
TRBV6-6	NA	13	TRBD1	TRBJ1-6	CASSWDRNSPLHF	TGTGCCAGCAGTTGGGACAGAAATTCACCCCTCCACTTT
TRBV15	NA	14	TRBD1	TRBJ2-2	CATRQGQGNGELFF	TGTGCCACCAGGCAGGGACAGGGTAACGGGGAGCTGTTTTTT
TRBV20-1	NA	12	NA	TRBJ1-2	CSARGDIGGYTF	TGCAGTGCTAGAGGGGACATCGGGGGCTACACCTTC